This record concerns one T cell receptor beta chain sequence. In the authors' methods: Nucleated cell number was recorded as an estimate derived from reference gene primer amplification. Only in-frame clones appear in the TCRdb table, and some are missing; sequencing was by immunoSEQ multiplex PCR. Clonal size and the V and J genes are those of that table, whereas D and trimming came from the DNA. Here the sample spans approximately 110,000 clones, 85% being singletons. This sample was taken from a study of blood T cell repertoires in COVID-19. Across the whole study: Material from acute and convalescent COVID-19 was sourced from the United States, Italy and Spain. Sources were T cells, B-cell-depleted T cells, or PBMCs; the material itself was cDNA or gDNA.

The germline V and J ends were trimmed by 5 bases and 4 bases, with 8 bases remaining between them. The CDR3 has 12 amino acids. Germline V CDR1 and CDR2: PRHDT, FYEKMQ (reference sequence). The sequenced sample was peripheral blood. This clonotype originated in a man aged 35 to 55 with acute or convalescent COVID-19. V and J are TRBV13 and TRBJ2-5; possibly TRBD2 for D (6 bases). In nucleotides, the CDR3 is TGTGCCAGCAGCCGAGCGGGAGAGACCCAGTACTTC. Protein sequence: CASSRAGETQYF.